The next 13 T cell receptor beta chains were all read from a single sample in a study of shared clonotypes between healthy human individuals. Clones were sequenced by immunoSEQ multiplex PCR, and TCRdb holds only the in-frame ones, with some missing. The sample consists of approximately 510,000 clones, less than 85% of them appearing once. What was sequenced was PBMCs. Receptor source: a woman in her thirties or forties in good health. Some clones in this sample may be carry-over from other donors' samples.

This chain's CDR3 is CASSSTSGTYEQYF. Written as DNA, the CDR3 is TGTGCCAGCAGTTCTACTAGCGGGACCTACGAGCAGTACTTC. The J gene is TRBJ2-7, the V gene TRBV6-6; 10 bases are a match to TRBD2. The CDR3 sequence is 14 residues long. J gave up 2 bases and V 4 bases, and 2 bases lay outside the gene matches. CDR1 MNHNY and CDR2 SVGAGI come from the germline V gene (reference sequence).

This chain joins TRBV7-3 and TRBJ2-5; D is undetermined. Trimming pared 5 bases from V and 0 bases from J, leaving 7 bases between. CDR3 length equals 13 residues. Germline V gives CDR1 SGHTA, CDR2 FQGTGA. The CDR3 here is CASSKTYQETQYF. As DNA, the CDR3 is TGTGCCAGCAGCAAAACGTACCAAGAGACCCAGTACTTC.

This clone was seen a single time. CDR3 protein: CAWSDRGPRQPQHF. CDR3 DNA sequence: TGTGCCTGGAGTGACAGAGGGCCCCGTCAGCCCCAGCATTTT. The chain employs TRBV30 and TRBJ1-5; D gene uncertain. Trimming took off 1 base at V and 6 bases at J, with 13 bases between the two ends. The germline gives CDR1 GTSNPN, CDR2 SVGIG (reference sequence). The CDR3 sequence is 14 residues long.

This clone showed up many times. Other DNA sequences from this sample encode an identical CDR3 as well. V usage is TRBV27 and J usage is TRBJ2-7; no reliable D call. CDR3 length equals 14 residues. Germline loops: CDR1 MNHEY, CDR2 SMNVEV (reference sequence). With 2 bases removed from V and 3 bases from J, the gap between germline ends came to 11 bases. The CDR3 is CASSLAGPNYEQYF. Here the CDR3 DNA reads TGTGCCAGCAGTTTAGCCGGTCCTAACTACGAGCAGTACTTC.

J is TRBJ1-1 and V is TRBV7-8, with D unclear. The germline CDR1 and CDR2 sequences are SGHVS and FQNEAQ. The CDR3 length is 14 residues. Trimming stripped 3 bases from V and 1 base from J, with 9 bases between. The CDR3 coding sequence is TGTGCCAGCAGCTTCTCTACGGGGAACACTGAAGCTTTCTTT. Translating it yields CASSFSTGNTEAFF.

The chain combines TRBV6-7 with TRBJ2-3, with D perhaps TRBD1 (5 bases). TRBV6-7 is sorted into the ORF group, with uncertain function. This CDR3 spans 16 amino acids. V dropped 7 bases and J dropped 2 bases, with 19 bases sitting between them. The CDR3 loop reads CASKGEEKGFTDTQYF. The CDR3 bases are TGTGCCAGCAAGGGTGAAGAGAAGGGGTTCACAGATACGCAGTATTTT.

The V and J genes are TRBV2 and TRBJ1-5; TRBD1 matches at 9 bases. The ends lost 3 bases at V and 5 bases at J; junction bases unmatched: 2. CDR3 length: 14 residues. CDR1 and CDR2 (germline): SNHLY, FYNNEI. The DNA for the CDR3 is TGTGCCAGCAGTGATCGGACAGGGGATCAGCCCCAGCATTTT. This codes for CASSDRTGDQPQHF.

This chain connects TRBV7-9 to TRBJ2-7; perhaps TRBD2 as D (6 bases). This CDR3 region has 16 residues. Germline CDR1 is SEHNR and CDR2 is FQNEAQ (reference sequence). Trimming shortened V by 5 bases and J by 0 bases, and 17 bases separated the two germline ends. The CDR3 loop is CASSAPGGKSSYEQYF. CDR3 in DNA: TGTGCCAGCAGCGCGCCGGGCGGGAAGAGCTCCTACGAGCAGTACTTC.

The chain recombines TRBV21-1 with TRBJ1-5; TRBD1 is taken as the D call from the table, unchecked against the DNA. TRBV21-1 is tagged as a pseudogene. This CDR3 is built from 15 residues. CDR3 in DNA: TGTGCCAGCAGCGCCAAGGACAGGGTCTATCAGCCCCAGCATTTT. Translated, it gives CASSAKDRVYQPQHF.

This chain uses TRBV11-1 with TRBJ2-2; either TRBD1 or TRBD2 may supply D (5 bases each). The ends were cut back, 5 bases at V and 4 bases at J, with 23 bases in the middle. Germline V lookup: CDR1 SGHAT, CDR2 FQDESV (reference sequence). The CDR3 consists of 18 residues. The CDR3 bases are TGTGCCAGCAGCCAAAAGCCGGGACCCGCAAGGCGCACCGGGGAGCTGTTTTTT. As protein: CASSQKPGPARRTGELFF.

This clone has a handful of counts. This rearrangement joins TRBV7-2 to TRBJ1-1, with a tentative D call TRBD1 (5 bases). CDR1 and CDR2 from the germline V gene are SGHTA and FQGNSA. The CDR3 covers 14 residues. V was trimmed by 6 bases and J by 2 bases, leaving 13 bases between them. CDR3 in amino acids: CASREGRGNTEAFF. CDR3 nucleotide sequence: TGTGCCAGCAGGGAGGGGCGCGGAAACACTGAAGCTTTCTTT. The variable domain in full, completed from reference TRBV7-2 and TRBJ1-1, reads GAGVSQSPSNKVTEKGKDVELRCDPISGHTALYWYRQSLGQGLEFLIYFQGNSAPDKSGLPSDRFSAERTGGSVSTLTIQRTQQEDSAVYLCASREGRGNTEAFFGQGTRLTVV.

The CDR3 nucleotides are TGTGCCAGCACCCTGGGCGGGGCAGAGGGGGAGACCCAGTACTTC. Translation: CASTLGGAEGETQYF. This chain connects TRBV28 to TRBJ2-5; TRBD2 is a possible D gene (6 bases). The ends were cut back, 7 bases at V and 5 bases at J, with 20 bases in the middle. Looked up from germline, CDR1 is MDHEN and CDR2 is SYDVKM. The CDR3 contains 15 residues.

The chain recombines TRBV18 with TRBJ2-3, with 11 bases matching TRBD1. This CDR3 has 15 amino acids. Germline loops: CDR1 KGHSH, CDR2 LQKENI. V shed 5 bases and J 2 bases; nucleotides not matched to a gene: 3. CDR3 amino acids: CASSWGQGDTDTQYF. For the CDR3, the DNA is TGTGCCAGCTCATGGGGACAGGGGGACACAGATACGCAGTATTTT.